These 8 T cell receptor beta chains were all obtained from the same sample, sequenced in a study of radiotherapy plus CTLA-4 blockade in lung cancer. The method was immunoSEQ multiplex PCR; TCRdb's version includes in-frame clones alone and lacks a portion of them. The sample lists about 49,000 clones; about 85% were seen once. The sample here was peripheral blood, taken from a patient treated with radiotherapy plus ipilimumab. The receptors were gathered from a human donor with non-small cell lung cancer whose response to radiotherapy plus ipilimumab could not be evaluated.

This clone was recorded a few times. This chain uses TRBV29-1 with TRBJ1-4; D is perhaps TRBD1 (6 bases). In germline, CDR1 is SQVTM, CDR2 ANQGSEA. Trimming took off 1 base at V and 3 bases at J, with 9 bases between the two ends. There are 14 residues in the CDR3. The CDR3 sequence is CSVEGGGANEKLFF. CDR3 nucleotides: TGCAGCGTTGAAGGAGGGGGGGCTAATGAAAAACTGTTTTTT.

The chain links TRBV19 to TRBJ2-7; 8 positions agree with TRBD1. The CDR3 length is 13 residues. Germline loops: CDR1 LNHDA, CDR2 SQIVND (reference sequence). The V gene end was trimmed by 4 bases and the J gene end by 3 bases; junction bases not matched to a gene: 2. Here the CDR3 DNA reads TGTGCCAGTAGTACAGGGGGCGGCTACGAGCAGTACTTC. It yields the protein CASSTGGGYEQYF.

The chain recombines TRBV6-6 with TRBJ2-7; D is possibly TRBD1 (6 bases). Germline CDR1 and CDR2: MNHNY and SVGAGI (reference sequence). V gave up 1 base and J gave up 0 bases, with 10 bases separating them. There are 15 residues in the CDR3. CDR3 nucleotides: TGTGCCAGCAGTTACTTCAGGGGTCCCTCCTACGAGCAGTACTTC. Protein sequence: CASSYFRGPSYEQYF.

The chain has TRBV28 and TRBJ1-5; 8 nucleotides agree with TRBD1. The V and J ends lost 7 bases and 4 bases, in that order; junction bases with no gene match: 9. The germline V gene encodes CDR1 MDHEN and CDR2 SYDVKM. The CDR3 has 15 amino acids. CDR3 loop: CASTPRDRPNQPQHF. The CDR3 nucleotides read TGTGCCAGCACCCCTCGGGACAGGCCAAATCAGCCCCAGCATTTT. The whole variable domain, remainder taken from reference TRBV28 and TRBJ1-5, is DVKVTQSSRYLVKRTGEKVFLECVQDMDHENMFWYRQDPGLGLRLIYFSYDVKMKEKGDIPEGYSVSREKKERFSLILESASTNQTSMYLCASTPRDRPNQPQHFGDGTRLSIL.

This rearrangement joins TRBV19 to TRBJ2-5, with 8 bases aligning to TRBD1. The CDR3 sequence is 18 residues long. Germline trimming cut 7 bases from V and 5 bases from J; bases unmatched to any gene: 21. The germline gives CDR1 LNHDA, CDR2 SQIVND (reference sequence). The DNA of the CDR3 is TGTGCCAGTACCAGGGCACACAGGATGACAGGGGTGGCGGAGACCCAGTACTTC. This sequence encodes CASTRAHRMTGVAETQYF.

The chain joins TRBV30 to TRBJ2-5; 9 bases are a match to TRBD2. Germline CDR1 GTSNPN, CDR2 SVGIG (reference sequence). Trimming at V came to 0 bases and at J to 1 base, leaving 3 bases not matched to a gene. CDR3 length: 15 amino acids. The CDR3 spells CAWSVGLASQETQYF. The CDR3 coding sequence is TGTGCCTGGAGTGTGGGACTAGCCTCCCAAGAGACCCAGTACTTC.

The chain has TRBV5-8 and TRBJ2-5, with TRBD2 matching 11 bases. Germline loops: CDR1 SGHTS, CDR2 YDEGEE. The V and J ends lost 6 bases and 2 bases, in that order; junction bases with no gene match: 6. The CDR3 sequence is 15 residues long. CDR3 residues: CASTRGLAVQETQYF. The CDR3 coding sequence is TGTGCCAGCACCCGGGGACTAGCGGTACAAGAGACCCAGTACTTC.

The DNA of the CDR3 is TGTGCCAGCAGCGTTACGGTGTTATCAGCGGCGCCCGATCAAGAGACCCAGTACTTC. Its protein product is CASSVTVLSAAPDQETQYF. The chain combines TRBV7-2 with TRBJ2-5; weak D call: TRBD2 (5 bases). There are 19 residues in the CDR3. The V end lost 5 bases, the J end lost 2 bases, and 27 bases lay between the germline ends. CDR1 is SGHTA and CDR2 is FQGNSA in the germline V gene.